This T cell receptor beta chain was identified in a study of T cells in Graves' hyperthyroidism and ophthalmopathy. On the study more broadly: Before any treatment, at initial diagnosis, peripheral blood was collected.

Germline V gives CDR1 ENHRY, CDR2 SYGVKD. With V trimmed by 2 bases and J by 3 bases, 4 bases remained unmatched. The CDR3 is 15 residues long. Amplification of TCR beta CDR3 regions used RNA as the template. An initial round of RT-PCR targeting the TCR CDR3 relied on the HTBI primer set. Each CDR3 protein is one row after TCRdb ran MiXCR on the multiplex PCR reads. In the table there are 300,000 to 400,000 distinct CDR3 sequences, roughly 20% of which are singletons. Each patient was aged 18 to 65 and had newly diagnosed hyperthyroidism of under 2 months' duration. On this clonotype: As yet, its antigen is unknown.

Study-level points and caveats: In blood, most of the thyroid clonotypes expanded above 0.001 were also present.

The chain couples TRBV10-3 to TRBJ1-5, with 7 bases lining up with TRBD1. Sequencing used blood. The sequence derives from a woman in her fifties or sixties with Graves' hyperthyroidism. The CDR3 loop is CAISERQGDNQPQHF. CDR3 bases: TGTGCCATCAGTGAGCGACAGGGCGACAATCAGCCCCAGCATTTT.